Listed below are T cell receptor beta chains from one sample, sequenced in a study of Ad26.COV2.S vaccination and SARS-CoV-2 variants. Some clones are missing from TCRdb's copy, which holds only in-frame ones; the method was immunoSEQ multiplex PCR. The sample includes over 85,000 clones, approximately 82% of them seen just once. The specimen comprised peripheral blood, sampled after recovery from COVID-19. The receptors here all came from a human donor who had recovered from COVID-19. The CDR3 runs from the conserved cysteine through the conserved F or W. A D gene is named only where the DNA matches it firmly. Clone size is given for some rows only: seen once, a few or many times, or a class if the clone is expanded.

>TRBD1|-|TRBJ2-7|TRBV7-9
CASSAEGAREQYF
TGTGCCAGCAGCGCCGAGGGGGCCCGGGAGCAGTACTTC
>-|-|TRBJ1-2|TRBV18
CASSRGQSHDYTF
TGTGCCAGCTCACGCGGACAGAGTCACGACTACACCTTC
>-|-|TRBJ1-1|TRBV20-1
CSASTGDYEAFF
TGCAGTGCTAGTACGGGAGACTATGAAGCTTTCTTT
>-|once|TRBJ2-7|TRBV14
CASSPSGTTYEQYF
TGTGCCAGCAGCCCCTCCGGGACAACCTACGAGCAGTACTTC
>TRBD1|-|TRBJ2-7|TRBV6-2/TRBV6-3
CASSLGQGEGSYEQYF
TGTGCCAGCAGCCTTGGACAGGGCGAGGGCTCCTACGAGCAGTACTTC
>-|-|TRBJ2-3|TRBV20-1
CSADDTDTQYF
TGCAGTGCGGACGACACAGATACGCAGTATTTT
>-|-|TRBJ2-7|TRBV7-2
CASSLTRSSYEQYF
TGTGCCAGCAGCTTAACTCGCAGCTCCTACGAGCAGTACTTC
>-|-|TRBJ1-5|TRBV6-5
CASSTRAGTQPQHF
TGTGCCAGCAGCACTCGAGCGGGCACTCAGCCCCAGCATTTT
>-|-|TRBJ2-2|TRBV7-3
CASSLLNTGELFF
TGTGCCAGCAGCTTACTGAACACCGGGGAGCTGTTTTTT
>-|-|TRBJ2-5|TRBV12-5
CASGPQGKETQYF
TGTGCTAGTGGCCCGCAGGGGAAAGAGACCCAGTACTTC
>TRBD1|once|TRBJ2-1|TRBV5-1
CASSPGQSSYNEQFF
TGCGCCAGCAGCCCGGGACAGAGCTCCTACAATGAGCAGTTCTTC
>-|-|TRBJ2-7|TRBV2
CASSEGTPRYEQYF
TGTGCCAGCAGTGAAGGGACCCCTCGGTACGAGCAGTACTTC
>-|-|TRBJ2-1|TRBV3-1/TRBV3-2
CASSQVGGRALRGLYNEQFF
TGTGCCAGCAGCCAAGTTGGAGGGAGGGCCCTTAGGGGGTTATACAATGAGCAGTTCTTC
>-|-|TRBJ1-1|TRBV5-6
CASSFGVGTEAFF
TGTGCCAGCAGCTTCGGGGTAGGCACTGAAGCTTTCTTT
>-|-|TRBJ1-4|TRBV5-1
CASSLGNRAGANNEKLFF
TGCGCCAGCAGCTTGGGGAATAGGGCAGGGGCGAATAATGAAAAACTGTTTTTT
>-|few|TRBJ2-1|TRBV27
CASRPTSIPYNEQFF
TGTGCCAGCAGGCCGACTAGTATCCCCTACAATGAGCAGTTCTTC
>TRBD1|once|TRBJ1-3|TRBV15
CATSGSSGRTGGNTIYF
TGTGCCACCAGCGGCAGCTCAGGACGGACAGGGGGAAACACCATATATTTT
>-|-|TRBJ1-2|TRBV28
CASFTGLNYGYTF
TGTGCCAGCTTCACAGGCCTCAACTATGGCTACACCTTC
>TRBD2|-|TRBJ2-5|TRBV7-9
CASSFQRGQETQYF
TGTGCCAGCAGCTTCCAGCGGGGGCAAGAGACCCAGTACTTC
>-|-|TRBJ1-1|TRBV29-1
CSVEGREAFF
TGCAGCGTTGAAGGCAGGGAAGCTTTCTTT
>-|-|TRBJ2-3|TRBV6-2/TRBV6-3
CASSSDRETDTQYF
TGTGCCAGCAGTTCGGACAGAGAGACAGATACGCAGTATTTT
>-|-|TRBJ2-3|TRBV28
CASRTGQSILTDTQYF
TGTGCCAGCAGAACGGGACAATCGATTCTCACAGATACGCAGTATTTT
>TRBD1|-|TRBJ2-5|TRBV9
CASSREGQGAKETQYF
TGTGCCAGCAGCCGAGAGGGACAGGGGGCCAAAGAGACCCAGTACTTC
>-|-|TRBJ1-2|TRBV6-5
CASSYSGAYGYTF
TGTGCCAGCAGTTACTCCGGGGCGTATGGCTACACCTTC
>-|-|TRBJ2-6|TRBV7-6
CASSITGSGANVLTF
TGTGCCAGCAGCATAACAGGGTCTGGGGCCAACGTCCTGACTTTC
>-|-|TRBJ2-5|TRBV20-1
CSASAATRRGETQYF
TGCAGTGCTAGTGCAGCTACCCGGAGGGGCGAGACCCAGTACTTC
>TRBD1|-|TRBJ2-7|TRBV3-1/TRBV3-2
CASSQGSGTVSYEQYF
TGTGCCAGCAGCCAAGGGTCCGGGACAGTCTCCTACGAGCAGTACTTC
>-|few|TRBJ2-7|TRBV5-4
CASSLDPGPYEQYF
TGTGCCAGCAGCTTGGATCCAGGGCCCTACGAGCAGTACTTC